This TCR beta chain was sequenced during a study of T cell changes during pregnancy in multiple sclerosis. Generated by immunoSEQ multiplex PCR, the TCRdb table keeps only in-frame clones and is missing some. In the table there are about 44,000 clones, roughly 90% of which are singletons. Trimming shortened V by 3 bases and J by 3 bases, and 4 bases separated the two germline ends. The germline V gene has CDR1 SGHAT and CDR2 FQNNGV. This CDR3 is 12 amino acids long. The TCR was taken from a female donor with multiple sclerosis, enrolled in a pregnancy study. The rearrangement joins TRBV11-2 to TRBJ2-3; D is undetermined. The sequencing used CD4+ T cells from peripheral blood mononuclear cells, collected in the third trimester of pregnancy. In DNA form, the CDR3 reads TGTGCCAGCAGCTTCATGACAGATACGCAGTATTTT. This encodes CASSFMTDTQYF.